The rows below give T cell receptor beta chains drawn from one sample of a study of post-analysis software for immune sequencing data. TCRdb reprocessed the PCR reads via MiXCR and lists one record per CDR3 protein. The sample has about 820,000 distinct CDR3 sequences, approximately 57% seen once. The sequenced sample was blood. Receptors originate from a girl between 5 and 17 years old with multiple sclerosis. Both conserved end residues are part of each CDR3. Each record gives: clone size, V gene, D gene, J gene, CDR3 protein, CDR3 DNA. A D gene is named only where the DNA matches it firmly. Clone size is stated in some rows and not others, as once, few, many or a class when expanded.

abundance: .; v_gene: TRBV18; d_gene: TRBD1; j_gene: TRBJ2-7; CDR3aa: CASSPGTGVDYEQYF; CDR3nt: TGTGCCAGCTCGCCTGGGACAGGGGTAGACTACGAGCAGTACTTC
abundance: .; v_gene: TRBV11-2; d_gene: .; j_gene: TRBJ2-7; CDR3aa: CASSLRMGQPRTYEQYF; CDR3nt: TGTGCCAGCAGCTTACGGATGGGCCAGCCCAGAACCTACGAGCAGTACTTC
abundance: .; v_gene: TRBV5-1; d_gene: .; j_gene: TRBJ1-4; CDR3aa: CASSWQGPNEKLFF; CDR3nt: TGCGCCAGCTCCTGGCAGGGACCTAATGAAAAACTGTTTTTT
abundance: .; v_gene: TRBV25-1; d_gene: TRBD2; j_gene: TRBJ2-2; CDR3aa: CASSESVLAGRPGELFF; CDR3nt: TGTGCCAGCAGTGAATCAGTCCTAGCGGGACGTCCCGGGGAGCTGTTTTTT
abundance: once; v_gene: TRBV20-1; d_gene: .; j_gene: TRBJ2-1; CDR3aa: CSAGGRQSSYNEQFF; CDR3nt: TGCAGTGCGGGGGGTCGCCAGAGCTCCTACAATGAGCAGTTCTTC
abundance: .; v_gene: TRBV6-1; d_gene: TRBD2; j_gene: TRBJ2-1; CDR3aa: CASSLRSGRAYPDEQFF; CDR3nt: TGTGCCAGCAGCCTTAGGAGCGGGAGGGCCTATCCCGATGAGCAGTTCTTC
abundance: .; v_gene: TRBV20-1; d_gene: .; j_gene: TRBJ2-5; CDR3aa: CSAGGPPGVETQYF; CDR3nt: TGCAGTGCTGGAGGGCCCCCAGGGGTCGAGACCCAGTACTTC
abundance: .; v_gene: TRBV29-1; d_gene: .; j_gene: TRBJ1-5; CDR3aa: CSVRAGQNQPQHF; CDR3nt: TGCAGCGTTAGGGCAGGGCAGAATCAGCCCCAGCATTTT
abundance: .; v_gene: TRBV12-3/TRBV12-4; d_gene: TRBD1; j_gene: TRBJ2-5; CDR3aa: CASSWTGAQETQYF; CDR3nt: TGTGCCAGCAGTTGGACAGGGGCCCAAGAGACCCAGTACTTC
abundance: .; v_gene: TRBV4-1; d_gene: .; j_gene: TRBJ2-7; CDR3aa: CASSQTSLERYEQYF; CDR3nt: TGCGCCAGCAGCCAAACGTCACTAGAGCGGTACGAGCAGTACTTC
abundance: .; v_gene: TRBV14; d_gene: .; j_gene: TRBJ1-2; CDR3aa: CASSQERIPNYGYTF; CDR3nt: TGTGCCAGCAGCCAAGAAAGGATACCTAACTATGGCTACACCTTC
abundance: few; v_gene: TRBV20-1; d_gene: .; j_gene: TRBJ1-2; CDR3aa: CSAEGAGYGYTF; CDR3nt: TGCAGTGCGGAGGGTGCGGGGTATGGCTACACCTTC
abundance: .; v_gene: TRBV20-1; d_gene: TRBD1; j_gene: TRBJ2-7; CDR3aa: CSARAPGGPYDYAYEQYF; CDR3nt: TGCAGTGCTAGAGCGCCAGGGGGTCCCTACGACTACGCCTACGAGCAGTACTTC
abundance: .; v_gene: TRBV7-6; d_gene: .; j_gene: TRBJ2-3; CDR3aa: CASSLEPPSTDTQYF; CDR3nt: TGTGCCAGCAGCTTAGAGCCCCCAAGCACAGATACGCAGTATTTT
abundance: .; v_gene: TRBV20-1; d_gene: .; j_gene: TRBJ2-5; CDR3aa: CSARRGQGRETQYF; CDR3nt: TGCAGTGCACGACGGGGGCAGGGGAGAGAGACCCAGTACTTC
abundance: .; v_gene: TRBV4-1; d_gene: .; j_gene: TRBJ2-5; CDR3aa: CASSQYGTQYF; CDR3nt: TGCGCCAGCAGCCAGTACGGGACCCAGTACTTC
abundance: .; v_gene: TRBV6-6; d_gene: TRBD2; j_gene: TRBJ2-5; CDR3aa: CASSRHAGVGETQYF; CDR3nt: TGTGCCAGCAGCAGGCACGCGGGAGTAGGTGAGACCCAGTACTTC